The rows below give T cell receptor beta chains drawn from one sample of a study of control samples from healthy donors and cancer patients. The repertoire was sequenced with immunoSEQ multiplex PCR; TCRdb's copy has only in-frame clones and lacks some. The sample has about 49,000 clones; roughly nine tenths are singletons. Input material: PBMCs. These receptors all come from a young man with colorectal cancer. CDR3s include the opening cysteine and the closing phenylalanine or tryptophan. D genes are given only for firm matches. The size of a clone is reported for some rows only, either as once, few or many, or as a class for expanded clones.

J: TRBJ2-2
V: TRBV4-2
D: TRBD2
length: 20
size: NA
CDR3: CASSHSSSLLAGGNTGELFF
DNA: TGTGCCAGCAGCCATAGCTCCTCCCTGCTAGCGGGGGGGAACACCGGGGAGCTGTTTTTT

J: TRBJ1-4
V: TRBV5-1
D: NA
length: 14
size: NA
CDR3: CASSLGQLNEKLFF
DNA: TGCGCCAGCAGCTTGGGCCAGCTTAATGAAAAACTGTTTTTT

J: TRBJ2-1
V: TRBV12-5
D: NA
length: 17
size: NA
CDR3: CASGSPFEGGAYNEQFF
DNA: TGTGCTAGTGGCAGCCCGTTTGAAGGGGGGGCCTACAATGAGCAGTTCTTC

J: TRBJ2-7
V: TRBV29-1
D: NA
length: 13
size: NA
CDR3: CSVQLVGSYEQYF
DNA: TGCAGCGTTCAATTAGTAGGCTCCTACGAGCAGTACTTC

J: TRBJ2-1
V: TRBV5-4
D: NA
length: 14
size: NA
CDR3: CASSLRGSYNEQFF
DNA: TGTGCCAGCAGCTTAAGGGGGTCGTACAATGAGCAGTTCTTC

J: TRBJ2-3
V: TRBV14
D: NA
length: 15
size: NA
CDR3: CASSQENLRTDTQYF
DNA: TGTGCCAGCAGCCAAGAAAATTTGCGCACAGATACGCAGTATTTT

J: TRBJ1-2
V: TRBV10-1
D: NA
length: 13
size: once
CDR3: CASSEWADGGYTF
DNA: TGCGCCAGCAGTGAGTGGGCGGACGGGGGCTACACCTTC

J: TRBJ1-1
V: TRBV6-2/TRBV6-3
D: NA
length: 12
size: NA
CDR3: CASSWGDPEAFF
DNA: TGTGCCAGCAGTTGGGGGGATCCTGAAGCTTTCTTT

J: TRBJ1-3
V: TRBV7-2
D: TRBD1
length: 18
size: NA
CDR3: CASSPWGQGTYSGNTIYF
DNA: TGTGCCAGCAGTCCGTGGGGACAGGGTACCTACTCTGGAAACACCATATATTTT

J: TRBJ2-7
V: TRBV2
D: NA
length: 16
size: NA
CDR3: CASTLQGAGGPYEQYF
DNA: TGTGCCAGTACCCTTCAGGGGGCGGGGGGCCCCTACGAGCAGTACTTC

J: TRBJ2-3
V: TRBV6-2/TRBV6-3
D: NA
length: 15
size: once
CDR3: CASSRTLARTDTQYF
DNA: TGTGCCAGCAGTCGGACTCTAGCTCGCACAGATACGCAGTATTTT

J: TRBJ1-5
V: TRBV2
D: NA
length: 12
size: few
CDR3: CASSGEGQPQHF
DNA: TGTGCCAGCAGTGGCGAGGGTCAGCCCCAGCATTTT

J: TRBJ2-2
V: TRBV21-1
D: NA
length: 15
size: NA
CDR3: CASSKWEERGRELFF
DNA: TGTGCCAGCAGCAAATGGGAGGAGCGGGGTAGGGAGCTGTTTTTT

J: TRBJ2-3
V: TRBV30
D: NA
length: 14
size: NA
CDR3: CAWSVSYLTDTQYF
DNA: TGTGCCTGGAGTGTAAGCTACCTCACAGATACGCAGTATTTT

J: TRBJ2-7
V: TRBV3-1/TRBV3-2
D: TRBD1
length: 12
size: NA
CDR3: CASLEEGAEQYF
DNA: TGTGCCAGCCTAGAAGAGGGGGCCGAGCAGTACTTC